Listed below are T cell receptor beta chains from one sample, sequenced in a study of control samples from healthy donors and cancer patients. The assay was immunoSEQ multiplex PCR, and TCRdb's table has in-frame clones only and misses some. This table has 190,000 or so clones, 80% to 95% appearing once. Sequenced input: blood. These receptors all come from a man in his late teens or twenties in good health. CDR3s include the opening cysteine and the closing phenylalanine or tryptophan. A D gene is named only where the DNA matches it firmly.

j_call: TRBJ2-7; d_call: TRBD1; v_call: TRBV28; cdr3_nt: TGTGCCAGCACCCCAAGTGGACAGGGTTCAGTCGAGCAGTACTTC; cdr3_aa: CASTPSGQGSVEQYF
j_call: TRBJ1-1; d_call: .; v_call: TRBV29-1; cdr3_nt: TGCAGCGCAATGGTTGGGGCCACTGAAGCTTTCTTT; cdr3_aa: CSAMVGATEAFF
j_call: TRBJ1-2; d_call: TRBD1; v_call: TRBV6-1; cdr3_nt: TGTGCCAGCAGGGAAGGAGGGGGCGGCTATGGCTACACCTTC; cdr3_aa: CASREGGGGYGYTF
j_call: TRBJ2-7; d_call: .; v_call: TRBV13; cdr3_nt: TGTGCCAGCAGCGCGCCGACGGGGAGCTCCTACGAGCAGTACTTC; cdr3_aa: CASSAPTGSSYEQYF
j_call: TRBJ1-3; d_call: .; v_call: TRBV5-5; cdr3_nt: TGTGCCAGCAGCTTGGAGGGGCAGGGAGGAAACACCATATATTTT; cdr3_aa: CASSLEGQGGNTIYF
j_call: TRBJ2-5; d_call: .; v_call: TRBV18; cdr3_nt: TGTGCCAGCTCACTCCGCCAAGAGACCCAGTACTTC; cdr3_aa: CASSLRQETQYF
j_call: TRBJ2-3; d_call: .; v_call: TRBV5-4; cdr3_nt: TGTGCCAGCAGCTTGGATACAGATACGCAGTATTTT; cdr3_aa: CASSLDTDTQYF
j_call: TRBJ1-2; d_call: TRBD1; v_call: TRBV11-2; cdr3_nt: TGTGCCAGCAGCTTAGAGACAGGGGGCTCTGGCTACACCTTC; cdr3_aa: CASSLETGGSGYTF
j_call: TRBJ2-3; d_call: .; v_call: TRBV5-8; cdr3_nt: TGTGCCAGCAGCTTGTTGGGCACAGATACGCAGTATTTT; cdr3_aa: CASSLLGTDTQYF
j_call: TRBJ1-2; d_call: .; v_call: TRBV19; cdr3_nt: TGTGCCAGTAGCTTAGCTAACTATGGCTACACCTTC; cdr3_aa: CASSLANYGYTF
j_call: TRBJ1-3; d_call: .; v_call: TRBV2; cdr3_nt: TGTGCCAGCAGTGGTAGTGGCACCAGCTCTGGAAACACCATATATTTT; cdr3_aa: CASSGSGTSSGNTIYF
j_call: TRBJ2-7; d_call: .; v_call: TRBV10-2; cdr3_nt: TGCGCCAGCAGGATAAACTACGAGCAGTACTTC; cdr3_aa: CASRINYEQYF
j_call: TRBJ2-3; d_call: TRBD1; v_call: TRBV2; cdr3_nt: TGTGCCAGCAGAGGACAGGGGGTTAGGGCAGATACGCAGTATTTT; cdr3_aa: CASRGQGVRADTQYF
j_call: TRBJ1-6; d_call: TRBD1; v_call: TRBV19; cdr3_nt: TGTGCCAGTAGGGACCCGGGACAGGCCTATAATTCACCCCTCCACTTT; cdr3_aa: CASRDPGQAYNSPLHF
j_call: TRBJ2-7; d_call: TRBD2; v_call: TRBV6-2/TRBV6-3; cdr3_nt: TGTGCCAGCAGTTACGGTCGCGGGGGGGACAATGAGCAGTACTTC; cdr3_aa: CASSYGRGGDNEQYF
j_call: TRBJ2-3; d_call: .; v_call: TRBV10-3; cdr3_nt: TGTGCCATCAAAGGTACGGGGAGCGGGACAGATACGCAGTATTTT; cdr3_aa: CAIKGTGSGTDTQYF
j_call: TRBJ2-1; d_call: .; v_call: TRBV11-2; cdr3_nt: TGTGCCAGCAGCTTAGATTGGGGCCAGGGTCGATTGAGGTTCTTC; cdr3_aa: CASSLDWGQGRLRFF
j_call: TRBJ2-7; d_call: TRBD1; v_call: TRBV7-9; cdr3_nt: TGTGCCAGCAGCCCCAGCGACAGGGTGGGGAACTTC; cdr3_aa: CASSPSDRVGNF
j_call: TRBJ1-6; d_call: .; v_call: TRBV6-6; cdr3_nt: TGTGCCAGCAGACGAATCGTATCAAATTGGGTCAATAATTCACCCCTCCACTTT; cdr3_aa: CASRRIVSNWVNNSPLHF